This paragraph reports one T cell receptor beta chain. No antigen is known for it. Healthy donors of bone marrow made up the group. This entry comes from a study of cytomegalovirus exposure and HLA in healthy donors. Turning to the study itself: HLA-typed donors were the source of approximately 85 million unique TCRs, which an early data release held. Findings and caveats of the study: There were over 150 TCR beta chains listed as cytomegalovirus-associated. What TCR beta sequences reportedly achieved was accurate prediction of HLA-A and HLA-B alleles in most subjects.

There are 21 residues in the CDR3. V gave up 3 bases and J gave up 0 bases; unmatched junction bases: 19. Both 60 Vbeta primers and 13 Jbeta primers went into the PCR. TCRdb's copy holds only in-frame clones and misses some; the assay was immunoSEQ multiplex PCR. The sample carries about 160,000 clones, roughly four fifths recorded once. The chain uses TRBV23-1 and TRBJ1-5, with 8 nucleotides matching TRBD1. TRBV23-1 is identified as an open reading frame with a role that is uncertain. The sequencing input was PBMCs. The TCR comes from a man aged 50 or older in good health and CMV-seropositive. This CDR3 is CASSHWYSDRVRGGSNQPQHF. The CDR3 DNA reads TGCGCCAGCAGTCACTGGTATTCGGACAGGGTTAGAGGGGGTAGCAATCAGCCCCAGCATTTT.